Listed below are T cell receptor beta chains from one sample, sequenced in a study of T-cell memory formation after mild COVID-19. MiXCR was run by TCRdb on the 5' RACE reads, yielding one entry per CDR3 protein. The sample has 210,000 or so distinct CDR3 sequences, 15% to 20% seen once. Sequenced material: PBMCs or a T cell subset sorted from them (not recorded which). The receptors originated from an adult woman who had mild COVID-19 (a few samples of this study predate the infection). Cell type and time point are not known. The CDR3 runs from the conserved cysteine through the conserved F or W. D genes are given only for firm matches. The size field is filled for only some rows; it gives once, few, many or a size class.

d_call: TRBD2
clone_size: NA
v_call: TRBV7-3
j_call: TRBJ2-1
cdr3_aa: CASSSRTSEQFF
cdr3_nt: TGTGCCAGCAGCTCACGGACTAGCGAGCAGTTCTTC

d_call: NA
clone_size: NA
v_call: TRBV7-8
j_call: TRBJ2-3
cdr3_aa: CASSDRYPRTDTQYF
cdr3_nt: TGTGCCAGCAGCGACCGCTACCCACGAACAGATACGCAGTATTTT

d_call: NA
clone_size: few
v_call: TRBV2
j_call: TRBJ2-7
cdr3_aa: CASRGGTYEQYF
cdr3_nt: TGTGCCAGCAGAGGGGGGACCTACGAGCAGTACTTC

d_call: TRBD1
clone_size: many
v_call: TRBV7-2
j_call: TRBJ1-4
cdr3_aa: CASSSQQGARSEKLFF
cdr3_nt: TGTGCCAGCAGCTCGCAACAGGGGGCGCGCAGTGAAAAACTGTTTTTT

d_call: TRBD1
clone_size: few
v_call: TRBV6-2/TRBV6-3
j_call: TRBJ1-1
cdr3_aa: CASRRNRDSENTEAFF
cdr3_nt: TGTGCCAGCAGACGCAACCGGGACAGCGAGAACACTGAAGCTTTCTTT

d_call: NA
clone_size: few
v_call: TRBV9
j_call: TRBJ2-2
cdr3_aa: CASSVAPGGELFF
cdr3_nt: TGTGCCAGCAGCGTAGCCCCGGGCGGGGAGCTGTTTTTT

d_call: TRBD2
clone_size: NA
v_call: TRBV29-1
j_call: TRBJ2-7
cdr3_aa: CSVSRATSGSANEQYF
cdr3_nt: TGCAGCGTTTCGAGGGCGACTAGCGGGTCAGCTAACGAGCAGTACTTC

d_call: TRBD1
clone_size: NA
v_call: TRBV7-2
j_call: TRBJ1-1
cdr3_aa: CASSLGTATEAFF
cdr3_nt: TGTGCCAGCAGCCTCGGGACAGCCACTGAAGCTTTCTTT

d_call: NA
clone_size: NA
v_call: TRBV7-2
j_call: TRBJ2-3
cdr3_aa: CATPGKGTDTQYF
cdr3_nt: TGTGCCACCCCCGGTAAGGGCACAGATACGCAGTATTTT

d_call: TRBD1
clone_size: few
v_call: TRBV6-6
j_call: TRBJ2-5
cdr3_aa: CASSPTTGGGKTQYF
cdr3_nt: TGTGCCAGCAGCCCGACGACAGGGGGCGGGAAGACCCAGTACTTC

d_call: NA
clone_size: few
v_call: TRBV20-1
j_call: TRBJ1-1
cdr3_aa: CSAKGTVNTEAFF
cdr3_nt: TGCAGTGCTAAGGGTACGGTGAACACTGAAGCTTTCTTT

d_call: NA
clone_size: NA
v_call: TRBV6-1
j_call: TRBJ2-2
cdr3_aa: CASSEGWVTGELFF
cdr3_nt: TGTGCCAGCAGTGAAGGGTGGGTCACCGGGGAGCTGTTTTTT

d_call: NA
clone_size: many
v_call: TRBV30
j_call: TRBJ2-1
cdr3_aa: CAWSTEGYNEQFF
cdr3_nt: TGTGCCTGGAGTACGGAGGGGTACAATGAGCAGTTCTTC

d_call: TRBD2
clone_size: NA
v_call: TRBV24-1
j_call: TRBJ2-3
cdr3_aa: CATSDSRTSGPGTQYF
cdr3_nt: TGTGCCACCAGTGACTCCCGGACTAGCGGCCCCGGTACGCAGTATTTT

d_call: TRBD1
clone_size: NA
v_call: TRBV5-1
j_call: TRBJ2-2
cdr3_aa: CASSPGQEHTGELFF
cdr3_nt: TGCGCCAGCAGTCCGGGACAGGAACACACCGGGGAGCTGTTTTTT

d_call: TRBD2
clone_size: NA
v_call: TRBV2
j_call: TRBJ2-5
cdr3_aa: CASSFGSGGIQETQYF
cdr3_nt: TGTGCCAGCAGCTTTGGTAGCGGGGGGATCCAAGAGACCCAGTACTTC

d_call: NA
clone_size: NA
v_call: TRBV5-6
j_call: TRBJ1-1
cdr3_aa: CASTPGGRKNTEAFF
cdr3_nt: TGTGCCAGCACTCCGGGGGGACGGAAGAACACTGAAGCTTTCTTT

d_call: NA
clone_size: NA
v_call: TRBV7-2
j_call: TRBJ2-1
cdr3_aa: CASVGEVPYNEQFF
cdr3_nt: TGTGCCAGCGTCGGGGAGGTGCCCTACAATGAGCAGTTCTTC

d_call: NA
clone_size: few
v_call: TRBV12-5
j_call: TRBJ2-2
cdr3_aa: CASGLVIGELFF
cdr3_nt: TGTGCTAGTGGTTTGGTAATCGGGGAGCTGTTTTTT

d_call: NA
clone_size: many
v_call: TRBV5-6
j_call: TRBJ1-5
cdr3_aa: CASSFGGGQPQHF
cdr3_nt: TGTGCCAGCAGCTTCGGCGGGGGACAGCCCCAGCATTTT

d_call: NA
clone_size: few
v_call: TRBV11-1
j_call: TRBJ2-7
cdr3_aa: CASSSAQGYEQYF
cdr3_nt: TGTGCCAGCAGCTCCGCACAGGGTTACGAGCAGTACTTC

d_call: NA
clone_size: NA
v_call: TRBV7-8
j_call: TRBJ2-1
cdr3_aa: CASSPEAGTISPYNEQFF
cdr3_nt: TGTGCCAGCAGCCCCGAAGCCGGGACAATCAGCCCTTACAATGAGCAGTTCTTC

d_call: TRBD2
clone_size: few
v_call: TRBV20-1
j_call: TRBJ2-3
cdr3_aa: CSASRPGGSSTDTQYF
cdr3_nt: TGCAGTGCTAGCAGGCCGGGAGGGTCTAGCACAGATACGCAGTATTTT

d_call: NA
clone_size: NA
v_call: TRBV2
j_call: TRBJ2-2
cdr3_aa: CASSKGPGELFF
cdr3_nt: TGTGCCAGCAGTAAGGGTCCCGGGGAGCTGTTTTTT

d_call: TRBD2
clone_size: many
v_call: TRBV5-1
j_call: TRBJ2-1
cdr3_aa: CASSLALAGVNEQFF
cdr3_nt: TGCGCCAGCAGCTTGGCACTAGCGGGAGTAAATGAGCAGTTCTTC

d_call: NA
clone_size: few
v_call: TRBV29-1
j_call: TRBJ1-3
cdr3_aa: CSVEDPAGLYSGNTIYF
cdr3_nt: TGCAGCGTTGAAGATCCGGCAGGTCTTTACTCTGGAAACACCATATATTTT

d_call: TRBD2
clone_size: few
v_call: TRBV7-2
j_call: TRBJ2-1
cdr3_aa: CASSLHGAGARNEQFF
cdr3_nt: TGTGCCAGCAGCTTACACGGAGCGGGAGCTCGAAATGAGCAGTTCTTC

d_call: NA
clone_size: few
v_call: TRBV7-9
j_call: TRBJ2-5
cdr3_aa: CASSSFRDHQETQYF
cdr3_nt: TGTGCCAGCAGCTCCTTCCGGGACCATCAAGAGACCCAGTACTTC

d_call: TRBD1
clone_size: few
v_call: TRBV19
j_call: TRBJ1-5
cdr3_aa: CASKRTGGSNQPQHF
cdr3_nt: TGTGCCAGTAAAAGGACAGGGGGAAGCAATCAGCCCCAGCATTTT